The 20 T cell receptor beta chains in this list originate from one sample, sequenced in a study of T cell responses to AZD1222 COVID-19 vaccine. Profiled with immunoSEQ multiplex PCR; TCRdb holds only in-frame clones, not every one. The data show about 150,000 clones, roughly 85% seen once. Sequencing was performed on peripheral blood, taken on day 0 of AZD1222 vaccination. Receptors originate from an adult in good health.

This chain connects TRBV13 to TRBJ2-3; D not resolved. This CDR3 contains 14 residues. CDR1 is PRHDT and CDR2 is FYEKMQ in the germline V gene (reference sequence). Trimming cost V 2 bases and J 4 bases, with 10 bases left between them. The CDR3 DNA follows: TGTGCCAGCAGCTTACAGTATGAGGCAGATACGCAGTATTTT. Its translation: CASSLQYEADTQYF.

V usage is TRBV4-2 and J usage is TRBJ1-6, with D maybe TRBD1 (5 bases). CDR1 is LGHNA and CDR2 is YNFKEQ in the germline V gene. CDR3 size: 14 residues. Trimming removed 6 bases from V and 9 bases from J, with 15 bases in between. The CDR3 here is CASSGAGWGSPLHF. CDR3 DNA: TGTGCCAGCAGTGGAGCAGGGTGGGGTTCACCCCTCCACTTT.

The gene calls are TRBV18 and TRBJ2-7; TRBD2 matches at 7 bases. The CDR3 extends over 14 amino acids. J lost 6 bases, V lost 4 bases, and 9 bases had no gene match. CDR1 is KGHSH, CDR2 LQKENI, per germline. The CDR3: CASSLLGGRSEQYF. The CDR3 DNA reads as TGTGCCAGCTCACTTCTGGGCGGGAGATCCGAGCAGTACTTC.

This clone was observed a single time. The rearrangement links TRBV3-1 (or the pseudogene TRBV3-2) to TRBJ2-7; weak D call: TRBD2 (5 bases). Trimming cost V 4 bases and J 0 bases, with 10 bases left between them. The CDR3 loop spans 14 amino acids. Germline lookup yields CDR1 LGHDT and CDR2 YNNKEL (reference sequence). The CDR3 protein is CASSLSGSSYEQYF. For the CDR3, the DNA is TGTGCCAGCAGCCTGAGCGGCAGCTCCTACGAGCAGTACTTC.

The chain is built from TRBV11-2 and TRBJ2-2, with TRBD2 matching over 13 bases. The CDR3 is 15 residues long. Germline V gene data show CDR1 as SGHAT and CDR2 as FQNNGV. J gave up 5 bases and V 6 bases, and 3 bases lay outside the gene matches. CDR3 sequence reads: CASRAGLAGTGELFF. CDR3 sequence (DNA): TGTGCCAGCAGGGCGGGACTAGCGGGAACCGGGGAGCTGTTTTTT.

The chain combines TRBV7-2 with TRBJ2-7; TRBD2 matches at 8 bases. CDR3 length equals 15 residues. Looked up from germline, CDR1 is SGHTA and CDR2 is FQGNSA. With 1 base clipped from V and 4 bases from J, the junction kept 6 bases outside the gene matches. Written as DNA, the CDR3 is TGTGCCAGCAGCTTAGTTGCGGGAGGAGTTTACGAGCAGTACTTC. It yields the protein CASSLVAGGVYEQYF.

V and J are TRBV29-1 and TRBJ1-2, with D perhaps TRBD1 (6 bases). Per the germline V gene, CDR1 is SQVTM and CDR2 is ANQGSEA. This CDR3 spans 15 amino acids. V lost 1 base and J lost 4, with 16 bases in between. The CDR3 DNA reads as TGCAGCGTTGAAGGGGGGCCTGTACAGGGCTATGGCTACACCTTC. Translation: CSVEGGPVQGYGYTF.

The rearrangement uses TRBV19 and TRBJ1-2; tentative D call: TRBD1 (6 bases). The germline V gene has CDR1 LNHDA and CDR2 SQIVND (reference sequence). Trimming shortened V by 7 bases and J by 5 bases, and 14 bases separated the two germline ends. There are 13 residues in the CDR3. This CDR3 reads CASNPGARYGYTF. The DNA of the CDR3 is TGTGCCAGTAATCCGGGGGCGAGGTATGGCTACACCTTC.

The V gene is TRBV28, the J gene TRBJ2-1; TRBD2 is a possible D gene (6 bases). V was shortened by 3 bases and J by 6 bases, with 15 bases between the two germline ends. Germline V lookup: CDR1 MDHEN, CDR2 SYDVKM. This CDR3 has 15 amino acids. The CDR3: CASSFPSSVGNEQFF. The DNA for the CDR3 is TGTGCCAGCAGTTTTCCGTCTAGCGTGGGCAATGAGCAGTTCTTC.

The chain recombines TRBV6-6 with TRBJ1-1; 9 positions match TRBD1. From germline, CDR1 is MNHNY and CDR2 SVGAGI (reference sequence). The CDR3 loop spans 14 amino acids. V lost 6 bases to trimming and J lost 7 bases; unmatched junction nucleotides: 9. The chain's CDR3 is CASSPGTGKGEAFF. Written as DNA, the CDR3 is TGTGCCAGCAGCCCCGGGACAGGGAAAGGTGAAGCTTTCTTT.

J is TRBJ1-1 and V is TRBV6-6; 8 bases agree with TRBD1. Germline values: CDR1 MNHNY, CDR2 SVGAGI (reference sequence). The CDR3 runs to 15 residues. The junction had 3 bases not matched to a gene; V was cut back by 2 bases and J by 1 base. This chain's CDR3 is CASSYAGGANTEAFF. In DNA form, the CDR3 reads TGTGCCAGCAGTTACGCAGGGGGCGCGAACACTGAAGCTTTCTTT.

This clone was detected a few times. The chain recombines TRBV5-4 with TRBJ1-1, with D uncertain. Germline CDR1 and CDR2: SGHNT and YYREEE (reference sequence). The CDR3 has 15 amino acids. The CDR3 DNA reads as TGTGCTACGTCCGGCCCACACACATCCGGGACTGAAGCTTTCTTT. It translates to CATSGPHTSGTEAFF.

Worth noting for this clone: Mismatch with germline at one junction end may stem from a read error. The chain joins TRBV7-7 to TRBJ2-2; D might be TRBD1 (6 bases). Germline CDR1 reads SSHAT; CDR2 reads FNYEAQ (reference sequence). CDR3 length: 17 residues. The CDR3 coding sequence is TGTGCTAGCAGCTCCGCCAGGGGCGATAAAAACACCGGGGAGCTGTTTTTT. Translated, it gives CASSSARGDKNTGELFF.

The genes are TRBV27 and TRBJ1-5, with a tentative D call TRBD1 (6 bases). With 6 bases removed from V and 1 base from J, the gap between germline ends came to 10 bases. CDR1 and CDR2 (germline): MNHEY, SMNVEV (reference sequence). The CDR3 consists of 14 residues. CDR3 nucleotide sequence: TGTGCCAGCAGAGTTACAGGGAGCAATCAGCCCCAGCATTTT. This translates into CASRVTGSNQPQHF.

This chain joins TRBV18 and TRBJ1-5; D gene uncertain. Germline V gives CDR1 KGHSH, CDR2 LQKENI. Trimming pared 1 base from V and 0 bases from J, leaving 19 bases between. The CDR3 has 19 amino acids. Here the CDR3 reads CASSPRRIQAGDSNQPQHF. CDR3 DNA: TGTGCCAGCTCACCACGACGAATACAAGCTGGCGATAGCAATCAGCCCCAGCATTTT. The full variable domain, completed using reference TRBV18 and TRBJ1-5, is NAGVMQNPRHLVRRRGQEARLRCSPMKGHSHVYWYRQLPEEGLKFMVYLQKENIIDESGMPKERFSAEFPKEGPSILRIQQVVRGDSAAYFCASSPRRIQAGDSNQPQHFGDGTRLSIL.

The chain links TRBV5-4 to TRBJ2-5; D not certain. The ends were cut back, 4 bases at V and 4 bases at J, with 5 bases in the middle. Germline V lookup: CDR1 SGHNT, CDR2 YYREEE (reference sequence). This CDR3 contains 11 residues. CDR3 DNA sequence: TGTGCCAGCAGCGTAGGAGAGACCCAGTACTTC. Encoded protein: CASSVGETQYF.

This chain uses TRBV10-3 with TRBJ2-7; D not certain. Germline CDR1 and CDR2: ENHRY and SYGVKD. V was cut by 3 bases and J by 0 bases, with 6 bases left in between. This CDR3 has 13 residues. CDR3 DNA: TGTGCCATCAGTGACGTTAGCTCCTACGAGCAGTACTTC. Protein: CAISDVSSYEQYF.

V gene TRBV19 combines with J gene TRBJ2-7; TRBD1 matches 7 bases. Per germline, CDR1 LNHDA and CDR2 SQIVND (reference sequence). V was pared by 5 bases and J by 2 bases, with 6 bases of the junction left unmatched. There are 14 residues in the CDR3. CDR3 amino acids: CASSPRQGTYEQYF. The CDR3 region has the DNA TGTGCCAGTAGTCCGCGACAGGGAACCTACGAGCAGTACTTC.

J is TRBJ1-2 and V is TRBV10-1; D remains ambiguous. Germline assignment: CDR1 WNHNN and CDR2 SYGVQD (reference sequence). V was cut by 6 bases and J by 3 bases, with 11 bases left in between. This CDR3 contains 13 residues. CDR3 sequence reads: CASSPAVDYGYTF. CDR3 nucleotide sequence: TGCGCCAGCAGCCCCGCGGTGGACTATGGCTACACCTTC.

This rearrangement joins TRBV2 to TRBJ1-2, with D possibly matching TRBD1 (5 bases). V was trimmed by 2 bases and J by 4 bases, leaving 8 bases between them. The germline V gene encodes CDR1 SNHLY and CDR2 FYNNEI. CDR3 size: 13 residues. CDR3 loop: CASSEQGFYGYTF. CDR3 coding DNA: TGTGCCAGCAGTGAACAGGGATTCTATGGCTACACCTTC.